One TCR beta chain is described in this entry. Its target is unknown. V trimming: 5 bases; J trimming: 7 bases; junction bases outside the gene matches: 7. This CDR3 spans 14 amino acids. Germline V CDR1 and CDR2: SGHVS, FNYEAQ. This specimen comes from a study of cytomegalovirus exposure and HLA in healthy donors. Study observations and caveats: Diagnosis of cytomegalovirus status made by the classifier reportedly showed high specificity and sensitivity. Some public TCRs appeared in many individuals, while most sequences were rare. A few chains linked to CMV were shown in vitro to be specific for CMV antigens.

Method: immunoSEQ multiplex PCR; TCRdb's copy keeps in-frame clones and lacks some. The sample consists of approximately 98,000 clones, approximately 86% of them appearing once. Material: PBMCs. The sequence was collected from a woman under 30 in good health and CMV-seronegative. J is TRBJ1-4 and V is TRBV7-6, with 7 nucleotides matching TRBD1. The CDR3 protein is CASSIGTVGEKLFF. CDR3 coding DNA: TGTGCCAGCAGCATCGGGACAGTTGGTGAAAAACTGTTTTTT.